The 27 T cell receptor beta chains reported below all come from one sample, sequenced in a study of cytomegalovirus exposure and HLA in healthy donors (dated by TCRdb to 2017 to 2019). The library was prepared using the immunoSEQ multiplex PCR assay. For the multiplex PCR, a mixture combining 60 forward primers for TCR Vbeta segments and 13 reverse primers for TCR Jbeta segments was used. TCRdb stores this immuneACCESS table with in-frame sequences only. Part of the clones is absent; in the studies checked, under half of the shortfall reflects unresolved V genes, and no reason is known for the rest. Present in this sample are around 120,000 clones, about four fifths of which were seen just once. The ten largest clonotypes hold more than 7.5% of the sample. The sequencing input was PBMCs. Source of these receptors: a woman in her forties or fifties in good health and CMV-seropositive.

This clone was found once. This rearrangement joins TRBV2 to TRBJ1-6; no reliable D call. V lost 5 bases, J lost 5 bases, and 13 bases lay in between. Per the germline V gene, CDR1 is SNHLY and CDR2 is FYNNEI. The CDR3 contains 15 residues. CDR3 nucleotides: TGTGCCAGCAGTTCCTGGGTGGGCGATAATTCACCCCTCCACTTT. Protein product: CASSSWVGDNSPLHF.

This clone has only a few counts. The chain has TRBV4-2 and TRBJ1-6, with D maybe TRBD1 (5 bases). The CDR3 length is 15 residues. CDR1 is LGHNA and CDR2 is YNFKEQ in the germline V gene. The ends were cut back, 3 bases at V and 8 bases at J, with 14 bases in the middle. CDR3 in DNA: TGTGCCAGCAGCCACCTGGGGGGGATGGATTCACCCCTCCACTTT. Its protein is CASSHLGGMDSPLHF.

The V and J genes are TRBV5-1 and TRBJ1-5, with TRBD1 as a possible D gene (5 bases). This CDR3 has 14 residues. Trimming removed 0 bases at V and 6 bases at J, with 10 bases between. Per the germline V gene, CDR1 is SGHRS and CDR2 is YFSETQ. Here the CDR3 DNA reads TGCGCCAGCAGCTTGGTTGGGGGAGGTCAGCCCCAGCATTTT. Encoded protein: CASSLVGGGQPQHF.

V gene TRBV11-1 combines with J gene TRBJ2-6, with D perhaps TRBD2 (6 bases). Germline V gives CDR1 SGHAT, CDR2 FQDESV (reference sequence). The CDR3 consists of 18 residues. Deletions cut 1 base from V and 0 bases from J, with 13 bases between. CDR3 sequence: CASSLVGGRFSGANVLTF. The CDR3 DNA reads TGTGCCAGCAGCTTAGTGGGGGGACGGTTCTCTGGGGCCAACGTCCTGACTTTC.

V usage is TRBV14 and J usage is TRBJ2-7, with D perhaps TRBD1 (5 bases). Germline values: CDR1 SGHDN, CDR2 FVKESK. V was pared by 1 base and J by 5 bases, with 21 bases between. This CDR3 is 17 amino acids long. The CDR3 is CASSQGYLRGGRHEQYF. CDR3 bases: TGTGCCAGCAGCCAAGGGTACTTAAGGGGCGGTAGGCACGAGCAGTACTTC. The full variable domain, its missing parts supplied by reference TRBV14 and TRBJ2-7, is EAGVTQFPSHSVIEKGQTVTLRCDPISGHDNLYWYRRVMGKEIKFLLHFVKESKQDESGMPNNRFLAERTGGTYSTLKVQPAELEDSGVYFCASSQGYLRGGRHEQYFGPGTRLTVT.

This clone was detected a few times. The rearrangement uses TRBV11-2 and TRBJ2-1; possibly TRBD2 for D (6 bases). The CDR3 is 15 residues long. Germline assignment: CDR1 SGHAT and CDR2 FQNNGV. With 0 bases removed from V and 2 bases from J, the gap between germline ends came to 8 bases. In DNA form, the CDR3 reads TGTGCCAGCAGCTTAGAAAGCGGGCCCTACAATGAGCAGTTCTTC. Translating it yields CASSLESGPYNEQFF. Based on the CDR3 plus reference TRBV11-2 and TRBJ2-1, the full variable domain is EAGVAQSPRYKIIEKRQSVAFWCNPISGHATLYWYQQILGQGPKLLIQFQNNGVVDDSQLPKDRFSAERLKGVDSTLKIQPAKLEDSAVYLCASSLESGPYNEQFFGPGTRLTVL.

Only a few counts were recorded for this clone. The gene calls are TRBV6-5 and TRBJ1-1, with TRBD1 as a possible D gene (5 bases). Trimming cost V 5 bases and J 2 bases, with 12 bases left between them. The CDR3 runs to 14 residues. The V gene's germline CDR1 is MNHEY and CDR2 SVGAGI. The CDR3 sequence is CASSKQDINTEAFF. The CDR3 DNA reads as TGTGCCAGCAGTAAACAGGACATAAACACTGAAGCTTTCTTT.

This chain uses TRBV13 with TRBJ2-5; 10 positions match TRBD1. There are 14 residues in the CDR3. Germline loops: CDR1 PRHDT, CDR2 FYEKMQ (reference sequence). V lost 4 bases and J lost 5; bases outside the gene matches: 4. The DNA for the CDR3 is TGTGCCAGCAGCTCGACAGGGGGCGGCGAGACCCAGTACTTC. Protein sequence: CASSSTGGGETQYF.

This chain uses TRBV4-2 with TRBJ2-2, with 8 bases that match TRBD2. The J segment lost 7 bases and the V segment lost 2 bases, leaving 6 bases of the junction unmatched. The CDR3 extends over 15 amino acids. In germline, CDR1 is LGHNA, CDR2 YNFKEQ. In DNA, the CDR3 is TGTGCCAGCAGCCAATCGGGACTAGTTGGCGGGGAGCTGTTTTTT. Protein product: CASSQSGLVGGELFF.

This rearrangement joins TRBV4-2 to TRBJ2-5, with 9 bases matching TRBD2. J gave up 3 bases and V 1 base, and 6 bases lay outside the gene matches. The CDR3 consists of 16 residues. From germline, CDR1 is LGHNA and CDR2 YNFKEQ. CDR3 sequence: CASSQGAGLAEETQYF. The CDR3 DNA reads as TGTGCCAGCAGCCAAGGAGCGGGACTAGCAGAAGAGACCCAGTACTTC.

V and J are TRBV25-1 and TRBJ1-2; possibly TRBD1 for D (5 bases). Germline values: CDR1 MGHDK, CDR2 SYGVNS. The CDR3 is 12 amino acids. The V end was cut by 6 bases, the J end by 4 bases, with 9 bases between. The CDR3 region has the DNA TGTGCCAGCAGCAGGGAAAGCTATGGCTACACCTTC. It encodes CASSRESYGYTF.

The chain combines TRBV5-1 with TRBJ2-5; D perhaps matches TRBD1 (5 bases). The J call could be wrong; TRBJ2-7 is a better fit for the DNA end. Germline V gene sequence: CDR1 SGHRS, CDR2 YFSETQ. CDR3 size: 14 residues. The CDR3: CASSLRGEVYEQYF. As DNA, the CDR3 is TGCGCCAGCAGCTTGAGGGGTGAGGTATACGAGCAGTACTTC.

This clone was seen more than once but under ten times. This chain links TRBV27 with TRBJ2-3, with TRBD2 matching over 7 bases. The CDR3 has 14 amino acids. V shed 6 bases, J shed 2 bases, and the junction held 5 bases outside the gene matches. Germline V gene lookup returns CDR1 MNHEY and CDR2 SMNVEV (reference sequence). The DNA of the CDR3 is TGTGCCAGCAGCGAGCGGGGCGACACAGATACGCAGTATTTT. It is translated as CASSERGDTDTQYF.

The chain carries TRBV2 and TRBJ2-5; D gene ambiguous. The ends were cut back, 8 bases at V and 1 base at J, with 14 bases in the middle. Per the germline V gene, CDR1 is SNHLY and CDR2 is FYNNEI. The CDR3 is made up of 14 amino acids. Written as DNA, the CDR3 is TGTGCCAGCGCAGCCGGGTACCTCCAAGAGACCCAGTACTTC. Residues: CASAAGYLQETQYF. The full variable domain, in which reference TRBV2 and TRBJ2-5 provide the parts outside the CDR3, is EPEVTQTPSHQVTQMGQEVILRCVPISNHLYFYWYRQILGQKVEFLVSFYNNEISEKSEIFDDQFSVERPDGSNFTLKIRSTKLEDSAMYFCASAAGYLQETQYFGPGTRLLVL.

CDR3 region: CASSLDLARDQYF. In DNA, the CDR3 is TGTGCCAGCAGCTTGGATCTTGCCCGGGACCAGTACTTC. The chain has TRBV7-9 and TRBJ2-5; possibly TRBD2 for D (5 bases). With 3 bases removed from V and 10 bases from J, the gap between germline ends came to 15 bases. Germline CDR1 SEHNR, CDR2 FQNEAQ (reference sequence). The CDR3 extends over 13 amino acids.

The chain employs TRBV6-5 and TRBJ2-5; TRBD2 matches 9 bases. The closer fit of TRBJ2-7 to the DNA end suggests the J call may be wrong. The CDR3 sequence is 15 residues long. Germline V gene lookup returns CDR1 MNHEY and CDR2 SVGAGI. CDR3 nucleotides: TGTGCCAGCAGTTTGGTAGCGGGGGACTCCTACGAGCAGTACTTC. The encoded protein is CASSLVAGDSYEQYF.

The V and J genes are TRBV5-1 and TRBJ2-5, with 7 bases fitting TRBD2. The CDR3 runs to 17 residues. Looked up from germline, CDR1 is SGHRS and CDR2 is YFSETQ. V was clipped by 0 bases and J by 0 bases; unmatched bases: 8. The CDR3 protein is CASSLGLAAVYQETQYF. The DNA of the CDR3 is TGCGCCAGCAGCTTGGGCCTAGCGGCAGTGTACCAAGAGACCCAGTACTTC.

V is TRBV19 and J is TRBJ1-2, with 8 bases aligning to TRBD1. Trimming took 6 bases from V and 8 from J; bases not matched to a gene: 8. The CDR3 sequence is 13 residues long. Per the germline V gene, CDR1 is LNHDA and CDR2 is SQIVND (reference sequence). DNA for the CDR3: TGTGCCAGTAGATGGGACAGGCGGTCGGGCTACACCTTC. Protein: CASRWDRRSGYTF.

There are a few counts of this clone. The CDR3 DNA sequence: TGTGCCAGCAGCCTCCGACAGGGCGGCAATCAGCCCCAGCATTTT. Translated, it gives CASSLRQGGNQPQHF. This rearrangement joins TRBV7-9 to TRBJ1-5, with 7 bases aligning to TRBD1. Germline CDR1 is SEHNR and CDR2 is FQNEAQ (reference sequence). V was clipped by 5 bases and J by 2 bases; unmatched bases: 6. The CDR3 extends over 15 amino acids.

The rearrangement uses TRBV7-2 and TRBJ1-2, with 8 positions matching TRBD1. CDR3 length equals 14 residues. Germline-derived CDR1 and CDR2 are SGHTA and FQGNSA. J was trimmed by 7 bases and V by 6 bases; bases with no gene match: 10. For the CDR3, the DNA is TGTGCCAGCAGTAGACAGGGGCCGCTTGCTGGCTACACCTTC. This codes for CASSRQGPLAGYTF.

The chain links TRBV5-1 to TRBJ2-5; a possible D gene is TRBD2 (8 bases). The CDR3 covers 15 residues. The germline CDR1 and CDR2 sequences are SGHRS and YFSETQ. Trimming left V 4 bases short and J 2 bases short, with 15 bases between. This chain's CDR3 is CASSPGGGHQETQYF. The CDR3 DNA reads as TGCGCCAGCAGCCCGGGAGGGGGCCATCAAGAGACCCAGTACTTC.

The rearrangement joins TRBV6-5 to TRBJ2-1; TRBD2 matches 13 bases. Germline lookup yields CDR1 MNHEY and CDR2 SVGAGI. This CDR3 contains 16 residues. Losses at the gene ends were 2 bases for V and 6 bases for J; bases not matched to a gene: 4. The CDR3 here is CASSYQTSGGFNEQFF. CDR3 sequence (DNA): TGTGCCAGCAGTTACCAGACTAGCGGGGGGTTCAATGAGCAGTTCTTC.

V and J are TRBV27 and TRBJ2-5; 9 bases align to TRBD1. The J call could be wrong; TRBJ2-7 is a better fit for the DNA end. Per germline, CDR1 MNHEY and CDR2 SMNVEV (reference sequence). The CDR3 length is 15 residues. The CDR3 region is CASRQGAILSYEQYF. CDR3 DNA sequence: TGTGCCAGCAGACAGGGGGCTATTCTCTCCTACGAGCAGTACTTC.

V and J are TRBV5-4 and TRBJ1-2, with 9 bases fitting TRBD1. This CDR3 is 16 amino acids long. V shed 4 bases and J 3 bases; nucleotides not matched to a gene: 10. In germline, CDR1 is SGHNT, CDR2 YYREEE (reference sequence). CDR3 sequence: CASSPLPGQGDYGYTF. CDR3 bases: TGTGCCAGCAGCCCGCTTCCGGGACAGGGTGACTATGGCTACACCTTC.

The chain links TRBV30 to TRBJ1-1, with D possibly TRBD1 on 5 matching bases. The CDR3 has 12 residues. V shed 3 bases and J shed 6 bases, with 11 bases lying between them. Germline V gives CDR1 GTSNPN, CDR2 SVGIG (reference sequence). The CDR3 bases are TGTGCCTGGAGCGCTACAGGACCTGAAGCTTTCTTT. Its protein product is CAWSATGPEAFF.

The chain employs TRBV6-5 and TRBJ1-2, with D perhaps TRBD1 (5 bases). Germline V gives CDR1 MNHEY, CDR2 SVGAGI. The CDR3 has 13 amino acids. Trimming pared 0 bases from V and 4 bases from J, leaving 6 bases between. The CDR3 is CASSYSGGYGYTF. The CDR3 bases are TGTGCCAGCAGTTACTCGGGGGGCTATGGCTACACCTTC.

The count of this clone is one. CDR3 loop: CASSTDRVTYNEQFF. CDR3 nucleotide sequence: TGCGCCAGCAGCACGGACAGGGTGACCTACAATGAGCAGTTCTTC. V is TRBV5-1 and J is TRBJ2-1; TRBD1 aligns across 8 bases. CDR3 length: 15 amino acids. The germline V gene encodes CDR1 SGHRS and CDR2 YFSETQ. V lost 4 bases and J lost 2; bases outside the gene matches: 5.